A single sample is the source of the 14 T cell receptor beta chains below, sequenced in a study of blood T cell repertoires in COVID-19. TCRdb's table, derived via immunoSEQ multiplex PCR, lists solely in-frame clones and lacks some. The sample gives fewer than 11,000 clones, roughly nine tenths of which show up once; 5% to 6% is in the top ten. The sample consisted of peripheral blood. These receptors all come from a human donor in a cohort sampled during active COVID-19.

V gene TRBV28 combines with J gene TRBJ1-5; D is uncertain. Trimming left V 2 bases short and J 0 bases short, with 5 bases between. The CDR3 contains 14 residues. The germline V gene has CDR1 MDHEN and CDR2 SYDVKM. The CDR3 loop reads CASSLPYSNQPQHF. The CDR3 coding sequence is TGTGCCAGCAGTTTACCTTATAGCAATCAGCCCCAGCATTTT.

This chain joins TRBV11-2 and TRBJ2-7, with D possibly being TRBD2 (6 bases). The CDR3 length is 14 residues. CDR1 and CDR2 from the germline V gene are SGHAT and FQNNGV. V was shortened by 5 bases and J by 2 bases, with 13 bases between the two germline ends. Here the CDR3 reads CASSRGLDTYEQYF. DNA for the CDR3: TGTGCCAGCAGCCGGGGACTTGACACCTACGAGCAGTACTTC.

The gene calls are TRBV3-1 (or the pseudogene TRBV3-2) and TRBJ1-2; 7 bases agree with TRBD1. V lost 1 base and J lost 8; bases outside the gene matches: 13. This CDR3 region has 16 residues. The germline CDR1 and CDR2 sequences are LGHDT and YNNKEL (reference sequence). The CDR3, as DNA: TGTGCCAGCAGCCAAGCAATCAGGGGGGAAGGGAAAGGCTACACCTTC. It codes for CASSQAIRGEGKGYTF.

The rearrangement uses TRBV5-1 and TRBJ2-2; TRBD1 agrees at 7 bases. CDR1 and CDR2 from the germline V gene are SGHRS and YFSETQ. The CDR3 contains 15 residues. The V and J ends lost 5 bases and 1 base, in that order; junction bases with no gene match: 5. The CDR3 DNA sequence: TGCGCCAGCAGGCTCAGACAGGGGAACACCGGGGAGCTGTTTTTT. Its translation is CASRLRQGNTGELFF.

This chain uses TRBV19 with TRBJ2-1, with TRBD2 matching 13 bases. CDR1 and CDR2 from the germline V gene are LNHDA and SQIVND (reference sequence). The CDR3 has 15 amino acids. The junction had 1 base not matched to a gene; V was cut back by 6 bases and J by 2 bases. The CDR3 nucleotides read TGTGCCAGTAGCGGGACTAGCGGGACCTACAATGAGCAGTTCTTC. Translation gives CASSGTSGTYNEQFF. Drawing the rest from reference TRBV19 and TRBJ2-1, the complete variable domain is DGGITQSPKYLFRKEGQNVTLSCEQNLNHDAMYWYRQDPGQGLRLIYYSQIVNDFQKGDIAEGYSVSREKKESFPLTVTSAQKNPTAFYLCASSGTSGTYNEQFFGPGTRLTVL.

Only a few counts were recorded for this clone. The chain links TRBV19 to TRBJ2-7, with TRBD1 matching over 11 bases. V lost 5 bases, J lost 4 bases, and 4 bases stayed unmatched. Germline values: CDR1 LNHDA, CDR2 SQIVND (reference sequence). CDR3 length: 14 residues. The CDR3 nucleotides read TGTGCCAGTAGTCCCGGACAGGGGGCGTACGAGCAGTACTTC. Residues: CASSPGQGAYEQYF. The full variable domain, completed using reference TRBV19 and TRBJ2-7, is DGGITQSPKYLFRKEGQNVTLSCEQNLNHDAMYWYRQDPGQGLRLIYYSQIVNDFQKGDIAEGYSVSREKKESFPLTVTSAQKNPTAFYLCASSPGQGAYEQYFGPGTRLTVT.

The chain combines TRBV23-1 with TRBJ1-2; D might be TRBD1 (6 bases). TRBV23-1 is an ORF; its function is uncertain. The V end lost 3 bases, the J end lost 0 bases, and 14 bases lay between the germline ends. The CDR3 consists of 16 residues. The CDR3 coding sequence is TGCGCCAGCAGTCAGTCAGGACAGAGAGCTAACTATGGCTACACCTTC. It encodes CASSQSGQRANYGYTF.

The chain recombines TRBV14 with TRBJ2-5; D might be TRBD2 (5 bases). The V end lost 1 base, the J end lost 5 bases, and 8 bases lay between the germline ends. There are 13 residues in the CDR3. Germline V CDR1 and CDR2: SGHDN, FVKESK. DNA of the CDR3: TGTGCCAGCAGCCAAGCTAGCTTTGAGACCCAGTACTTC. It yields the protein CASSQASFETQYF.

DNA for the CDR3: TGTGCCAGCAGCTTAGTGGTAAGAACTCGAGGTCAGTTCTTC. As protein: CASSLVVRTRGQFF. This chain uses TRBV7-2 with TRBJ2-1; no firm D call. V was shortened by 1 base and J by 13 bases, with 17 bases between the two germline ends. CDR3 size: 14 residues. Germline V CDR1 and CDR2: SGHTA, FQGNSA.

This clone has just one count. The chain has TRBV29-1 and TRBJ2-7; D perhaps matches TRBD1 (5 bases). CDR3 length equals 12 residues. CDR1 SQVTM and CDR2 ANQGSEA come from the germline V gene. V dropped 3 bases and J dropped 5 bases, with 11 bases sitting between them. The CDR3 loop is CSVESQGDEQYF. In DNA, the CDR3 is TGCAGCGTTGAGTCTCAGGGTGACGAGCAGTACTTC.

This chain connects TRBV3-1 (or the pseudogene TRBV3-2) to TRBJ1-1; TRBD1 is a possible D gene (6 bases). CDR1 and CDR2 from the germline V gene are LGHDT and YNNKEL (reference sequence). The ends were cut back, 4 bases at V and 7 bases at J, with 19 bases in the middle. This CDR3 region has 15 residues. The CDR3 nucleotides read TGTGCCAGCAGCCTACCCGGGCAGGGGAGTATTGAAGCTTTCTTT. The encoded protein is CASSLPGQGSIEAFF.

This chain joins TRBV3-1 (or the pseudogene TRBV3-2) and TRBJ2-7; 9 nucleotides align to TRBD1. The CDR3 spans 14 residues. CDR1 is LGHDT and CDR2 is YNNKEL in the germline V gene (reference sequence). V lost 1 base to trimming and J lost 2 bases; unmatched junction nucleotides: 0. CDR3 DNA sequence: TGTGCCAGCAGCCAAGGGACAGGGGCCTACGAGCAGTACTTC. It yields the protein CASSQGTGAYEQYF.

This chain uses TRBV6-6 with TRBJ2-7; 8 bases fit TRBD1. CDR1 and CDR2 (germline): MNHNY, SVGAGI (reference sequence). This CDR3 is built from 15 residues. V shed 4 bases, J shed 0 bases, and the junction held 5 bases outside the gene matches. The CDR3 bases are TGTGCCAGCAGTTTCCAGGGGGCAGGCTCCTACGAGCAGTACTTC. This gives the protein CASSFQGAGSYEQYF.

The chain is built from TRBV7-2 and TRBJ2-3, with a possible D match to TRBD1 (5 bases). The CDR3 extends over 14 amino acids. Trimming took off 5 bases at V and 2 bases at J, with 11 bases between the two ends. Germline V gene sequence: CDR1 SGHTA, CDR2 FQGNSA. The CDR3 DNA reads TGTGCCAGCAGCCTGGACACTTACACAGATACGCAGTATTTT. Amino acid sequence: CASSLDTYTDTQYF.